This T cell receptor beta chain appears in the sequencing data of a study of shared clonotypes between healthy human individuals (TCRdb year 2020). As for the study more broadly: A couple of women and three men aged 18 to 49 years were included in the cohort. To estimate repertoire size and how much clonotype sharing occurs between individuals, the study deeply sequenced the blood TCR repertoires of about 5 healthy adults. Per donor, three plates each were used for CD4 naive and CD4 memory, two for CD8 naive, and one for CD8 memory. Different laboratories and diverse techniques were used to prepare libraries and sequence TCR repertoires, to increase sequencing depth and limit assay-specific biases. Leukapheresis yielded between about 0.85 and 10 billion PBMCs per donor. Overall study results and their limits: Compared with non-shared clonotypes, the clonotypes found in all four sorted-subset donors had higher generation probabilities. Sampling was restricted to blood, and TCR repertoires in tissues likely differ from the TCR repertoires found in blood. Naive subsets generally had larger estimated clonotype richness than memory subsets. Because the study included only a small number of donors, the genetic and exposure-history diversity represented was limited. Rarefaction of sorted-subset datasets indicated incomplete sequencing despite the large sequencing depth. Based on pairwise subsampling, the degree of clonotype sharing among donors was expected to be affected by sequencing depth. Across four donors, 4.5% to 6.5% of naive CD4, roughly 3.3% of naive CD8, around 2.5% of memory CD4, and 0.3% to 0.45% of memory CD8 clonotypes were shared.

Details on this clone: The antigen this receptor binds is unknown. One base away there is no much larger clone; base qualities are not given.

CDR1 and CDR2 are read off the germline V gene as MDHEN and SYDVKM. V is clipped by 2 bases and J by 5 bases, and the sequence between their germline boundaries is 16 bases long. From its cysteine to its phenylalanine, the CDR3 spans 15 amino acids. Only CDR3 DNA is held: 45 bases, read in frame from base 1. Using the deep immunoSEQ assay, multiplex PCR amplified TCR CDR3 regions from genomic DNA. For each cell subset, the extracted genomic DNA was distributed evenly across all wells of several immunoSEQ 96-well plates, and each plate served as one replicate. For sorted subsets, approximately 190 ng of genomic DNA, equivalent to around 31,000 T cell genomes, went into each replicate PCR. Purified libraries were measured with a Qubit 3.0 fluorometer, size-checked on a Bioanalyzer 2100, and measured again with the KAPA Library Quantification kit. Every immunoSEQ 96-well plate was sequenced on a dedicated single-read 150-cycle Illumina NextSeq 550 flow cell. The authors processed their data as follows. The immunoSEQ output contained only junctional sequences without quality scores, so filtering could not match that applied to full-length reads. To assign V/J genes and CDR3, sequences were annotated using PyIR, a Python wrapper for IgBLAST v1.9, with IMGT germline references. Reads were removed for weak V/J assignments (E-value above 1e-6), missing CDR3, stop codons, out-of-frame junctions, or ambiguous translated residues. V3J clonotypes were defined as sequences sharing the same inferred V gene, J gene, and CDR3 amino acid sequence. Percentage overlap between repertoires was calculated by dividing the number of shared unique clonotypes by the size of the smaller repertoire. Repertoire richness was assessed with RTK rarefaction, the Chao1 estimator, and Recon v2.1 estimates of unobserved clonotypes. For all TCRbeta clonotypes obtained by the gDNA method from several donors, generation probabilities were computed with OLGA. TCRdb limited this immuneACCESS table to in-frame rearrangements with V and J called. A share of clones is missing; checked studies link under half to unresolved V genes, and the rest is unexplained. V and J calls and clone size follow that table, whereas D and trimming were derived from the DNA. Within this sample are roughly 1,000,000 clones, with about 84% of them counted one time only. The ten top clones hold 0.55% to 0.7% of the sample.

Healthy HIV-negative adults with no recently reported acute infections or vaccinations were included as donors. Only Caucasian adults living in Nashville, Tennessee, USA were represented among the donors. CD4+ T cells were enriched through magnetic negative selection, after which naive cells were positively selected on CD45RA and the remaining negative fraction served as the memory subset. Blood was collected by leukapheresis, and PBMCs were isolated by Ficoll-Histopaque density gradient centrifugation and then cryopreserved in liquid nitrogen vapor phase. Purity and quantity of every magnetically sorted T cell population were checked by analytical flow cytometry. Each sorted fraction had its genomic DNA isolated and then quantified by UV absorbance on a Nanodrop 2000c.

This receptor was taken from a young man in good health. Some clones in this sample may be carry-over from other donors' samples. Sequencing input: memory CD4+ T cells from PBMCs. In the paper's terms, the cell subset or site label means: CD45RA-negative fraction. Recombination joined TRBV28 with TRBJ2-7, with the D assignment possibly TRBD1 or TRBD2, given 5 matching bases for each. The sequenced DNA: TGTGCCAGCAGTTTACTGTCTGGGGGTTTCAACGAGCAGTACTTC. Translation gives CASSLLSGGFNEQYF. Outside the CDR3, residues come from the reference TRBV28 and TRBJ2-7 proteins, so the full variable domain is: DVKVTQSSRYLVKRTGEKVFLECVQDMDHENMFWYRQDPGLGLRLIYFSYDVKMKEKGDIPEGYSVSREKKERFSLILESASTNQTSMYLCASSLLSGGFNEQYFGPGTRLTVT.